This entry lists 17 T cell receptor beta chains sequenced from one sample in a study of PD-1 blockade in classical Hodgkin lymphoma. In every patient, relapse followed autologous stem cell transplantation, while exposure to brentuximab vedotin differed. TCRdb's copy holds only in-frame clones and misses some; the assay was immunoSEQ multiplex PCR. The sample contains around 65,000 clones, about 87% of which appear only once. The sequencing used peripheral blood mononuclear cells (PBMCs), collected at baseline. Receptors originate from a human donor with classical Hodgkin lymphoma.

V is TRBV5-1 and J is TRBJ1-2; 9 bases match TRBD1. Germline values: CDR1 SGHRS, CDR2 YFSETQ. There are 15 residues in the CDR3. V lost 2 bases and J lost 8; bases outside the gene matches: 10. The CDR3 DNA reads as TGCGCCAGCAGCTTAATACAGGGGGCGCCGAGCGGCTACACCTTC. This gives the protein CASSLIQGAPSGYTF.

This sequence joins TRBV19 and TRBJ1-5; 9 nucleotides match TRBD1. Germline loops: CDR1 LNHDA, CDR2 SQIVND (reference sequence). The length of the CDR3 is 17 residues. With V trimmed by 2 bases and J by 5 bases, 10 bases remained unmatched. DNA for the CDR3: TGTGCCAGTAGTATAACAGGGGGCGGAAGGGGAGATCAGCCCCAGCATTTT. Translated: CASSITGGGRGDQPQHF.

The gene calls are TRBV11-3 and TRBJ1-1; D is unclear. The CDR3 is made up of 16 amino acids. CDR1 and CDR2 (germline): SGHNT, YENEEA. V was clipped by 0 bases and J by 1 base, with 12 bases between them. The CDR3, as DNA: TGTGCCAGCAGCTTAGATGGTCGAGGAGGGAACACTGAAGCTTTCTTT. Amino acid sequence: CASSLDGRGGNTEAFF.

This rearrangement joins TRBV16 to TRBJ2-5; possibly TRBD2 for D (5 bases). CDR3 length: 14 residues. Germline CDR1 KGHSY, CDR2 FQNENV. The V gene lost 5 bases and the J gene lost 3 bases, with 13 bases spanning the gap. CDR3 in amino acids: CASSDPPGEETQYF. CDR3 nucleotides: TGTGCCAGCAGCGACCCCCCCGGGGAAGAGACCCAGTACTTC. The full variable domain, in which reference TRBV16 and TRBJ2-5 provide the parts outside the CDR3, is GEEVAQTPKHLVRGEGQKAKLYCAPIKGHSYVFWYQQVLKNEFKFLISFQNENVFDETGMPKERFSAKCLPNSPCSLEIQATKLEDSAVYFCASSDPPGEETQYFGPGTRLLVL.

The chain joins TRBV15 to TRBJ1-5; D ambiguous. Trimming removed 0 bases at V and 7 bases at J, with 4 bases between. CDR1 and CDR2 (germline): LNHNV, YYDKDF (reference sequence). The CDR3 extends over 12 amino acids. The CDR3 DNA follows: TGTGCCACCAGCAGAGATACCCAGCCCCAGCATTTT. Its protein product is CATSRDTQPQHF.

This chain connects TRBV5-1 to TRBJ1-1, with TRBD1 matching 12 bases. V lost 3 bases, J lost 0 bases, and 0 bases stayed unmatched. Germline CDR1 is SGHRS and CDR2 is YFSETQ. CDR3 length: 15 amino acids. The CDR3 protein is CASSWDRGLNTEAFF. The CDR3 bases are TGCGCCAGCAGCTGGGACAGGGGGCTGAACACTGAAGCTTTCTTT.

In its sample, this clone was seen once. CDR3 loop: CATSRDLTRAGGMDTQYF. The CDR3 coding sequence is TGTGCCACCAGCAGAGACCTAACTCGGGCGGGGGGCATGGATACGCAGTATTTT. The chain links TRBV15 to TRBJ2-3; 8 nucleotides agree with TRBD2. Trimming removed 0 bases from V and 6 bases from J; junction bases left unmatched: 14. The CDR3 sequence is 18 residues long. Germline V lookup: CDR1 LNHNV, CDR2 YYDKDF (reference sequence).

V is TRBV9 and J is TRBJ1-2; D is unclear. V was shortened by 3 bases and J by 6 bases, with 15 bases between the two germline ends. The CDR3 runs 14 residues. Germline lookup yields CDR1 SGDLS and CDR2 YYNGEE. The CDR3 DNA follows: TGTGCCAGCAGCGCTAATCTGAGGGTACATGGCTACACCTTC. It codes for CASSANLRVHGYTF.

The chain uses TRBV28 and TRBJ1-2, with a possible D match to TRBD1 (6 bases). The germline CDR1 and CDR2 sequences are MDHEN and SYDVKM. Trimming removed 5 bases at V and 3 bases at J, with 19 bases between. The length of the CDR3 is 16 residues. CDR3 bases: TGTGCCAGCAGTACCCCCCGGGGGGGGCTAGACTATGGCTACACCTTC. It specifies CASSTPRGGLDYGYTF.

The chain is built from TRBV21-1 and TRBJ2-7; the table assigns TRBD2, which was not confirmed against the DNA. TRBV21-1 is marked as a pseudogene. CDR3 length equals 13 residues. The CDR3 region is CASNSEETYEQYF. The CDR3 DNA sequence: TGTGCCAGCAATTCAGAGGAAACCTACGAGCAGTACTTC.

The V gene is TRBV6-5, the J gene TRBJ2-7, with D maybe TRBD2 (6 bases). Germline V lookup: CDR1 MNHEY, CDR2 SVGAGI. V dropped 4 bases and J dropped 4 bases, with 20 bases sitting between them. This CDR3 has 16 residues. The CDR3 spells CASSWLGGSLGYEQYF. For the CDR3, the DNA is TGTGCCAGCAGTTGGTTGGGGGGTTCCCTTGGGTACGAGCAGTACTTC.

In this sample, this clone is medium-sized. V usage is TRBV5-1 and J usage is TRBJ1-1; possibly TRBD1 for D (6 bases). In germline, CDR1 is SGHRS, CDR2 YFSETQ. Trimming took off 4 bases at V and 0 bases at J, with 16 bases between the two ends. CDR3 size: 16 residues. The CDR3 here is CASSLGQKNMNTEAFF. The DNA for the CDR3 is TGCGCCAGCAGCCTTGGACAGAAAAACATGAACACTGAAGCTTTCTTT. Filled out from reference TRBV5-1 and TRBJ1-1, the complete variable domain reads KAGVTQTPRYLIKTRGQQVTLSCSPISGHRSVSWYQQTPGQGLQFLFEYFSETQRNKGNFPGRFSGRQFSNSRSEMNVSTLELGDSALYLCASSLGQKNMNTEAFFGQGTRLTVV.

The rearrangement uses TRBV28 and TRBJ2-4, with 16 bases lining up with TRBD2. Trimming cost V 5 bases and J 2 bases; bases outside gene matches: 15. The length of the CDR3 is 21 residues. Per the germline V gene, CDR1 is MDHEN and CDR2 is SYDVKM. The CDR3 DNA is TGTGCCAGCAGTGTAAGACTCCCCGGGACTAGCGGGGGGGCCACCAAAAACATTCAGTACTTC. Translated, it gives CASSVRLPGTSGGATKNIQYF.

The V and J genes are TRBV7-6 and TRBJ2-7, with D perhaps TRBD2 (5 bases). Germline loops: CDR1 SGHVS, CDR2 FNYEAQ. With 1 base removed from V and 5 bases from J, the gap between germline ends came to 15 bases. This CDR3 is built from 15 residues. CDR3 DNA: TGTGCCAGCAGCTTAGAAGACTCGGGGAGCCACGAGCAGTACTTC. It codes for CASSLEDSGSHEQYF.

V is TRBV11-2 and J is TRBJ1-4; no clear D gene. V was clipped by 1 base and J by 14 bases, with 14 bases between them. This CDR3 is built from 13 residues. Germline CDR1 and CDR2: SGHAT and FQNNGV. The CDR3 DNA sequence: TGTGCCAGCAGCTTAGTCATAGGCAGAAGTCTGTTTTTT. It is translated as CASSLVIGRSLFF.

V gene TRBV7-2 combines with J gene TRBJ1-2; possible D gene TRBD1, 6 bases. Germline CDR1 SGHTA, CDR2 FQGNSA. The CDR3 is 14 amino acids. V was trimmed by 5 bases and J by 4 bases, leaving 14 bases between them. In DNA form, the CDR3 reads TGTGCCAGCAGCCTTGTCGGGGGCAGCTATGGCTACACCTTC. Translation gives CASSLVGGSYGYTF.

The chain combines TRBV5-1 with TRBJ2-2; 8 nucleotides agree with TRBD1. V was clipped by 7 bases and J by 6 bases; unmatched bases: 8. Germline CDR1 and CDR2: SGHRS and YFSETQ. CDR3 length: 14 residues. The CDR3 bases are TGCGCCAGCTACGTGGCAGGGGGCGCCGGGGAGCTGTTTTTT. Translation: CASYVAGGAGELFF.